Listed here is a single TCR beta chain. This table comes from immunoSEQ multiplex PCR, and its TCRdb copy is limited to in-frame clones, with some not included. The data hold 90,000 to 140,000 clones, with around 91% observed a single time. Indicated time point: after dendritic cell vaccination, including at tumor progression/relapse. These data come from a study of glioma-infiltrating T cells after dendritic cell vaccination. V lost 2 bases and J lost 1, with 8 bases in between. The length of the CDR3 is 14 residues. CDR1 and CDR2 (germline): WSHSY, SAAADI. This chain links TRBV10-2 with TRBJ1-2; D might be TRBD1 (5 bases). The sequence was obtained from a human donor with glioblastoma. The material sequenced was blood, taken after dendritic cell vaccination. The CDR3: CASSEADSNYGYTF. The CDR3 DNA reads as TGCGCCAGCAGTGAGGCTGACAGTAACTATGGCTACACCTTC.